This TCR beta chain was captured by sequencing in a study of shared T cell receptors in the human thymus. With V trimmed by 7 bases and J by 1 base, 17 bases remained unmatched. The CDR3 has 18 residues. Per the germline V gene, CDR1 is SGHRS and CDR2 is YFSETQ. Method: immunoSEQ multiplex PCR; TCRdb's copy keeps in-frame clones and lacks some. Of approximately 68,000 clones listed, about 95% were seen once; the top ten hold roughly 0.033%. This TCR came from a human donor. Sequencing was performed on thymocytes. The V gene is TRBV5-1, the J gene TRBJ1-2; TRBD1 matches at 9 bases. CDR3 coding DNA: TGCGCCAGCGACTCAGGATTTGGGGGACAGGGCGGTAACTATGGCTACACCTTC. It is translated as CASDSGFGGQGGNYGYTF.